This T cell receptor (beta chain) was recovered during a study of OX40 agonist ivuxolimab in advanced cancers. About the study as a whole: Ivuxolimab, which targeted the costimulatory receptor OX40 (CD134), was an agonistic, fully human IgG2 monoclonal antibody. The purpose of peripheral TCRbeta sequencing was to test whether ivuxolimab changed TCR sequence diversity and led to clonal T-cell expansion. The dose-escalation cohort was about 83% male with a mean age of around 64 years, ranging from 23 to 79. Among the approximately 54 dose-escalation patients, about 20 had hepatocellular carcinoma, some 15 melanoma, 9 renal cell carcinoma and 9 head and neck cancer. Patients were allowed to have had prior anti-PD-1, anti-PD-L1 or anti-CTLA-4 therapy, and 40% of the dose-escalation patients had been treated with checkpoint inhibitors. Three dose-escalation patients achieved partial responses, one with hepatocellular carcinoma and two with cutaneous melanoma. Intravenous ivuxolimab was administered to patients every 2 weeks at six dose levels: 0.01, 0.1, 0.3, 1.5, 3 and 10 mg/kg. The paper covers the monotherapy dose-escalation part of the phase I ivuxolimab trial, which included N of about 50 patients. The research as a whole found: After ivuxolimab, more expanded clones were found on average in CD8+ T cells than in CD4+ T cells. Which antigens the clonally expanded peripheral T cells were specific for was not determined. Low levels of normalized T-cell clonal expansion were also seen in some patients who did not respond. In partial responders in the 0.1-3.0 mg/kg groups, normalized peripheral clonal expansion was found to be among the lowest, especially among CD8+ T cells. At doses of 0.1 to 3.0 mg/kg, clonal expansion of both CD4+ and CD8+ T cells in blood was seen between baseline and week 6.

The trial excluded patients who had a history of autoimmune disease or who were on systemic immunosuppression. Peripheral blood for TCR sequencing was collected from all dose cohorts at baseline, on cycle 4 day 1, and on cycle 7 day 1. The samples were drawn from a first-in-human, open-label, multicenter phase I dose-escalation trial of ivuxolimab. Adults with locally advanced or metastatic melanoma, renal cell carcinoma, hepatocellular carcinoma or head and neck squamous cell carcinoma were enrolled in the trial. Before TCR sequencing, CD4+ T cells and CD8+ T cells from peripheral blood were sorted into separate populations. To sequence the TCRbeta CDR3 region, genomic DNA was isolated from the sorted cells. The immunoSEQ Assay was used for sequencing of TCRbeta CDR3 regions. Here the immuneACCESS table is served through TCRdb, limited to in-frame sequences with V and J called. Missing clones are a known gap in these copies; in checked studies unresolved V genes cover under half, and the rest lacks a known reason. A total of approximately 26,000 clones appear in this sample, about 85% of them only once. Almost 35% of the sample comes from the top ten.

V is shortened by 4 bases, J by 1 base, and the region joining them spans 5 bases. The CDR3 covers 13 residues, taking in both the cysteine and the phenylalanine. The only DNA kept is the CDR3, 39 bases in frame from the first base. Looking up the germline V gene yields CDR1 SGHTA and CDR2 FQGNSA. Notes on this clone: There is no known antigen for this receptor. The input lacks base qualities; no much larger clone sits a single base away.

This chain joins TRBV7-2 to TRBJ2-1; the D gene remains uncertain. Here the sequenced sample was CD4+ or CD8+ T cells sorted from blood, taken in a trial of the OX40 agonist ivuxolimab. The source of this sequence is an adult with an advanced solid tumor such as melanoma, head and neck, liver or kidney cancer. The CDR3 reads CASSWDSYNEQFF. The DNA sequence is as follows: TGTGCCAGCAGCTGGGATTCCTACAATGAGCAGTTCTTC.